The rows below give T cell receptor beta chains drawn from one sample of a study of cytomegalovirus exposure and HLA in healthy donors. Sequencing was performed with immunoSEQ multiplex PCR; in TCRdb, only in-frame clones are kept and a portion is missing. In the table there are 150,000 to 200,000 clones, about four fifths of which are singletons. Sequenced sample: PBMCs. The receptor set was obtained from a woman younger than 45 in good health and CMV-seropositive. Each CDR3 is given with its conserved first and last residue. Fields, in order: J gene, D gene, V gene, CDR3 length, clone size, CDR3 protein, CDR3 DNA. D genes are given only for firm matches. Clone size is stated in some rows and not others, as once, few, many or a class when expanded.

j_call: TRBJ1-2
d_call: TRBD1
v_call: TRBV5-6
cdr3_length: 15
clone_size: -
cdr3_aa: CASSQTGEGNYGYTF
cdr3_nt: TGTGCCAGCAGCCAGACAGGGGAGGGCAACTATGGCTACACCTTC

j_call: TRBJ1-1
d_call: -
v_call: TRBV7-2
cdr3_length: 11
clone_size: few
cdr3_aa: CASSQAPEAFF
cdr3_nt: TGTGCCAGCAGCCAGGCTCCTGAAGCTTTCTTT

j_call: TRBJ2-7
d_call: TRBD1
v_call: TRBV28
cdr3_length: 14
clone_size: -
cdr3_aa: CASSSGDRDYEQYF
cdr3_nt: TGTGCCAGCAGTTCCGGGGACAGGGACTACGAGCAGTACTTC

j_call: TRBJ2-1
d_call: TRBD2
v_call: TRBV18
cdr3_length: 14
clone_size: -
cdr3_aa: CASSPLAGGPEQFF
cdr3_nt: TGTGCCAGCTCACCACTAGCGGGGGGCCCTGAGCAGTTCTTC

j_call: TRBJ2-7
d_call: -
v_call: TRBV10-3
cdr3_length: 11
clone_size: -
cdr3_aa: CAISSAYEQYF
cdr3_nt: TGTGCCATCAGTTCCGCCTACGAGCAGTACTTC

j_call: TRBJ1-3
d_call: -
v_call: TRBV5-1
cdr3_length: 14
clone_size: -
cdr3_aa: CASRDGSSGNTIYF
cdr3_nt: TGCGCCAGCCGAGACGGGAGCTCTGGAAACACCATATATTTT

j_call: TRBJ1-4
d_call: -
v_call: TRBV19
cdr3_length: 18
clone_size: once
cdr3_aa: CASSLTVTSLATNEKLFF
cdr3_nt: TGTGCCAGTAGCCTGACAGTCACCTCACTTGCAACTAATGAAAAACTGTTTTTT

j_call: TRBJ1-4
d_call: TRBD1
v_call: TRBV28
cdr3_length: 13
clone_size: -
cdr3_aa: CASSSGQGAKLFF
cdr3_nt: TGTGCCAGCAGTTCTGGGCAGGGGGCAAAACTGTTTTTT

j_call: TRBJ1-1
d_call: TRBD1
v_call: TRBV5-8
cdr3_length: 15
clone_size: -
cdr3_aa: CASSLTGQGMGKAFF
cdr3_nt: TGTGCCAGCAGCTTGACCGGACAGGGGATGGGTAAAGCTTTCTTT

j_call: TRBJ1-2
d_call: -
v_call: TRBV7-2
cdr3_length: 13
clone_size: -
cdr3_aa: CASSLSVDYGYTF
cdr3_nt: TGTGCCAGCAGCTTATCAGTTGACTATGGCTACACCTTC

j_call: TRBJ2-5
d_call: -
v_call: TRBV4-3
cdr3_length: 13
clone_size: -
cdr3_aa: CASSQDGAADQYF
cdr3_nt: TGCGCCAGCAGCCAAGATGGAGCCGCTGACCAGTACTTC

j_call: TRBJ1-5
d_call: -
v_call: TRBV19
cdr3_length: 12
clone_size: -
cdr3_aa: CASSIVQEPQHF
cdr3_nt: TGTGCCAGTAGTATAGTACAGGAGCCCCAGCATTTT

j_call: TRBJ2-5
d_call: -
v_call: TRBV27
cdr3_length: 13
clone_size: -
cdr3_aa: CASRSLVRETQYF
cdr3_nt: TGTGCCAGCAGAAGTTTGGTTCGGGAGACCCAGTACTTC

j_call: TRBJ1-2
d_call: TRBD1
v_call: TRBV6-5
cdr3_length: 14
clone_size: -
cdr3_aa: CASSYDRGVYGYTF
cdr3_nt: TGTGCCAGCAGCTATGACAGGGGCGTCTATGGCTACACCTTC

j_call: TRBJ2-5
d_call: TRBD1
v_call: TRBV7-8
cdr3_length: 15
clone_size: once
cdr3_aa: CASSLSRGLGETQYF
cdr3_nt: TGTGCCAGCAGCTTATCGAGGGGGCTGGGGGAGACCCAGTACTTC

j_call: TRBJ2-3
d_call: -
v_call: TRBV28
cdr3_length: 12
clone_size: -
cdr3_aa: CASSPWAVTQYF
cdr3_nt: TGTGCCAGCTCACCATGGGCTGTTACGCAGTATTTT

j_call: TRBJ2-7
d_call: -
v_call: TRBV6-5
cdr3_length: 11
clone_size: -
cdr3_aa: CASSRDYEQYF
cdr3_nt: TGTGCCAGCAGTCGCGACTACGAGCAGTACTTC

j_call: TRBJ2-3
d_call: TRBD2
v_call: TRBV13
cdr3_length: 16
clone_size: once
cdr3_aa: CASSLGPAGAGDTQYF
cdr3_nt: TGTGCCAGCAGCTTAGGTCCAGCGGGGGCGGGAGATACGCAGTATTTT

j_call: TRBJ2-7
d_call: -
v_call: TRBV10-1
cdr3_length: 14
clone_size: -
cdr3_aa: CASSESGTGYEQYF
cdr3_nt: TGCGCCAGCAGTGAGTCAGGCACAGGCTACGAGCAGTACTTC

j_call: TRBJ2-5
d_call: TRBD2
v_call: TRBV5-1
cdr3_length: 15
clone_size: -
cdr3_aa: CASSSTSLPQETQYF
cdr3_nt: TGCGCCAGCAGCTCGACTAGCCTCCCCCAAGAGACCCAGTACTTC

j_call: TRBJ1-2
d_call: TRBD1
v_call: TRBV4-3
cdr3_length: 17
clone_size: -
cdr3_aa: CASSSRLVQGGIDGYTF
cdr3_nt: TGCGCCAGCAGCTCGCGCCTTGTTCAGGGGGGAATTGATGGCTACACCTTC

j_call: TRBJ2-5
d_call: -
v_call: TRBV10-2
cdr3_length: 13
clone_size: -
cdr3_aa: CASSEGAQETQYF
cdr3_nt: TGCGCCAGCAGTGAAGGGGCCCAAGAGACCCAGTACTTC

j_call: TRBJ1-5
d_call: TRBD1
v_call: TRBV28
cdr3_length: 15
clone_size: -
cdr3_aa: CASRRRTGENQPQHF
cdr3_nt: TGTGCCAGCAGAAGGCGGACAGGAGAGAATCAGCCCCAGCATTTT

j_call: TRBJ1-5
d_call: TRBD1
v_call: TRBV19
cdr3_length: 15
clone_size: few
cdr3_aa: CASSIVRQGAQPQHF
cdr3_nt: TGTGCCAGTAGTATAGTTCGACAGGGGGCGCAGCCCCAGCATTTT

j_call: TRBJ1-1
d_call: -
v_call: TRBV19
cdr3_length: 12
clone_size: -
cdr3_aa: CASADRSTEAFF
cdr3_nt: TGTGCCAGCGCTGACAGGAGCACTGAAGCTTTCTTT

j_call: TRBJ2-3
d_call: -
v_call: TRBV25-1
cdr3_length: 13
clone_size: -
cdr3_aa: CASSRDNPDTQYF
cdr3_nt: TGTGCCAGCAGTCGGGACAATCCAGATACGCAGTATTTT

j_call: TRBJ1-2
d_call: -
v_call: TRBV14
cdr3_length: 15
clone_size: -
cdr3_aa: CASSQEGWGLYGYTF
cdr3_nt: TGTGCCAGCAGCCAAGAGGGTTGGGGGCTCTATGGCTACACCTTC

j_call: TRBJ2-6
d_call: -
v_call: TRBV4-1
cdr3_length: 21
clone_size: few
cdr3_aa: CASSQAPNRQGRIAGANVLTF
cdr3_nt: TGCGCCAGCAGCCAGGCTCCTAATCGCCAGGGGCGGATTGCTGGGGCCAACGTCCTGACTTTC

j_call: TRBJ2-1
d_call: TRBD2
v_call: TRBV7-9
cdr3_length: 14
clone_size: once
cdr3_aa: CASSPPGGLNEQFF
cdr3_nt: TGTGCCAGCAGCCCACCGGGAGGTCTCAATGAGCAGTTCTTC

j_call: TRBJ1-1
d_call: -
v_call: TRBV7-3
cdr3_length: 13
clone_size: -
cdr3_aa: CASSLIGNTEAFF
cdr3_nt: TGTGCCAGCAGCTTAATCGGGAACACTGAAGCTTTCTTT

j_call: TRBJ2-1
d_call: TRBD2
v_call: TRBV2
cdr3_length: 18
clone_size: -
cdr3_aa: CASSFPAGRTSVLNEQFF
cdr3_nt: TGTGCCAGCAGTTTTCCTGCGGGACGGACTAGCGTGCTCAATGAGCAGTTCTTC

j_call: TRBJ1-1
d_call: TRBD1
v_call: TRBV7-8
cdr3_length: 13
clone_size: once
cdr3_aa: CASSPTGGGEAFF
cdr3_nt: TGTGCCAGCAGCCCAACAGGGGGTGGCGAGGCTTTCTTT

j_call: TRBJ2-5
d_call: TRBD2
v_call: TRBV7-8
cdr3_length: 14
clone_size: few
cdr3_aa: CASSQEPRGGTQYF
cdr3_nt: TGTGCCAGCAGCCAGGAGCCCCGGGGGGGTACCCAGTACTTC